Below, 14 T cell receptor beta chains from the same sample are listed, as sequenced in a study of siplizumab effects on memory and regulatory T cells. The method was immunoSEQ multiplex PCR; TCRdb's version includes in-frame clones alone and lacks a portion of them. The sample lists roughly 120,000 clones, approximately 94% occurring once. Input material: non-Treg CD4+ T cells sorted from blood. These receptors were collected from a human donor in good health.

The chain carries TRBV23-1 and TRBJ1-3; D gene unclear. TRBV23-1 is an open reading frame whose function is uncertain. CDR3 length equals 15 residues. Trimming shortened V by 4 bases and J by 2 bases, and 12 bases separated the two germline ends. The CDR3 protein is CASSLSADPGNTIYF. As DNA, the CDR3 is TGCGCCAGCAGTCTTTCGGCGGATCCTGGAAACACCATATATTTT.

This clone appeared a single time. V is TRBV5-1 and J is TRBJ1-1; D gene ambiguous. The CDR3 length is 14 residues. Germline V CDR1 and CDR2: SGHRS, YFSETQ. V lost 4 bases to trimming and J lost 1 base, with 11 bases between them. CDR3 bases: TGCGCCAGCAGCACTAACCCAGGGAACACTGAAGCTTTCTTT. Translated: CASSTNPGNTEAFF. Together with reference TRBV5-1 and TRBJ1-1, the CDR3 gives the full variable domain: KAGVTQTPRYLIKTRGQQVTLSCSPISGHRSVSWYQQTPGQGLQFLFEYFSETQRNKGNFPGRFSGRQFSNSRSEMNVSTLELGDSALYLCASSTNPGNTEAFFGQGTRLTVV.

The V gene is TRBV5-1, the J gene TRBJ1-6; 7 bases fit TRBD1. CDR1 and CDR2 (germline): SGHRS, YFSETQ. Germline trimming cut 3 bases from V and 8 bases from J; bases unmatched to any gene: 8. The CDR3 covers 15 residues. CDR3 nucleotides: TGCGCCAGCAGCTCCCGGGACAGCGATCATTCACCCCTCCACTTT. Protein product: CASSSRDSDHSPLHF. Supplemented by reference TRBV5-1 and TRBJ1-6, the full variable domain reads KAGVTQTPRYLIKTRGQQVTLSCSPISGHRSVSWYQQTPGQGLQFLFEYFSETQRNKGNFPGRFSGRQFSNSRSEMNVSTLELGDSALYLCASSSRDSDHSPLHFGNGTRLTVT.

The chain is built from TRBV7-8 and TRBJ2-5; 9 nucleotides agree with TRBD1. This CDR3 is built from 16 residues. V was pared by 0 bases and J by 4 bases, with 6 bases of the junction left unmatched. Germline lookup yields CDR1 SGHVS and CDR2 FQNEAQ. The CDR3 loop is CASSLAWTGVSETQYF. The DNA for the CDR3 is TGTGCCAGCAGCTTAGCGTGGACAGGGGTTTCAGAGACCCAGTACTTC.

The J gene is TRBJ2-1, the V gene TRBV9, with 9 bases matching TRBD2. The CDR3 sequence is 14 residues long. Looked up from germline, CDR1 is SGDLS and CDR2 is YYNGEE. V shed 3 bases and J 7 bases; nucleotides not matched to a gene: 5. Here the CDR3 DNA reads TGTGCCAGCAGCGCTAGCGGGACCTCTAATGAGCAGTTCTTC. As protein: CASSASGTSNEQFF.

The CDR3 DNA reads as TGTGCCAGCCTATCCGGCAGGTCCTTCTCTGGGGCCAACGTCCTGACTTTC. Its translation: CASLSGRSFSGANVLTF. The rearrangement links TRBV5-5 to TRBJ2-6; D is ambiguous. The germline V and J ends were trimmed by 7 bases and 0 bases, with 17 bases remaining between them. The germline CDR1 and CDR2 sequences are SGHKS and YYEKEE (reference sequence). The CDR3 length is 17 residues.

The chain carries TRBV5-1 and TRBJ2-1; TRBD2 matches 7 bases. V dropped 4 bases and J dropped 2; count of bases not matched to a gene: 9. Germline V gene data show CDR1 as SGHRS and CDR2 as YFSETQ. The CDR3 is made up of 16 amino acids. CDR3 loop: CASSRSRGDPYNEQFF. The CDR3 nucleotides are TGCGCCAGCAGCAGGAGCCGGGGGGATCCCTACAATGAGCAGTTCTTC. The full variable domain, with the rest looked up from reference TRBV5-1 and TRBJ2-1, is KAGVTQTPRYLIKTRGQQVTLSCSPISGHRSVSWYQQTPGQGLQFLFEYFSETQRNKGNFPGRFSGRQFSNSRSEMNVSTLELGDSALYLCASSRSRGDPYNEQFFGPGTRLTVL.

The gene calls are TRBV10-3 and TRBJ2-1; D is possibly TRBD2 (6 bases). V lost 2 bases and J lost 2, with 10 bases in between. Germline V lookup: CDR1 ENHRY, CDR2 SYGVKD. The CDR3 runs 15 residues. The CDR3 nucleotides are TGTGCCATCAGTGAGAGGGACTCAACCTACAATGAGCAGTTCTTC. Its translation is CAISERDSTYNEQFF.

V usage is TRBV7-9 and J usage is TRBJ1-4; D unclear. Trimming stripped 0 bases from V and 10 bases from J, with 12 bases between. CDR3 size: 14 residues. Germline V gene lookup returns CDR1 SEHNR and CDR2 FQNEAQ (reference sequence). This CDR3 reads CASSLAGEVGKLFF. In DNA form, the CDR3 reads TGTGCCAGCAGCTTAGCGGGTGAGGTGGGAAAACTGTTTTTT.

The sample holds one count of this clone. Other DNA sequences in this sample translate to the same CDR3. J is TRBJ1-5 and V is TRBV2; perhaps TRBD1 as D (6 bases). This CDR3 has 16 residues. Germline CDR1 reads SNHLY; CDR2 reads FYNNEI. The V and J ends lost 3 bases and 3 bases respectively, with 15 bases between them. The CDR3 DNA reads as TGTGCCAGCAGTGAGATGGTAGGGGGTAACAATCAGCCCCAGCATTTT. It yields the protein CASSEMVGGNNQPQHF. Filled out from reference TRBV2 and TRBJ1-5, the complete variable domain reads EPEVTQTPSHQVTQMGQEVILRCVPISNHLYFYWYRQILGQKVEFLVSFYNNEISEKSEIFDDQFSVERPDGSNFTLKIRSTKLEDSAMYFCASSEMVGGNNQPQHFGDGTRLSIL.

The chain carries TRBV5-4 and TRBJ2-7; 8 bases are shared with TRBD1. CDR1 SGHNT and CDR2 YYREEE come from the germline V gene (reference sequence). This CDR3 has 15 residues. The junction had 4 bases not matched to a gene; V was cut back by 0 bases and J by 2 bases. The CDR3 spells CASSLGQGSTYEQYF. CDR3 DNA sequence: TGTGCCAGCAGCTTGGGACAGGGGAGTACCTACGAGCAGTACTTC.

The table lists this clone with a count of one. The chain uses TRBV7-6 and TRBJ1-1; D remains unclear. V lost 5 bases, J lost 1 base, and 8 bases lay in between. CDR3 length: 13 residues. Germline CDR1 and CDR2: SGHVS and FNYEAQ. CDR3 in amino acids: CASSLSANTEAFF. CDR3 in DNA: TGTGCCAGCAGCCTCTCGGCGAACACTGAAGCTTTCTTT.

The genes are TRBV7-6 and TRBJ1-5; D is ambiguous. The germline V and J ends were trimmed by 4 bases and 1 base, with 5 bases remaining between them. The germline CDR1 and CDR2 sequences are SGHVS and FNYEAQ. The CDR3 covers 13 residues. CDR3 in DNA: TGTGCCAGCAGCTCCTACAGCAATCAGCCCCAGCATTTT. This translates into CASSSYSNQPQHF.

The CDR3 sequence is CASSLLGRGGVYGYTF. Here the CDR3 DNA reads TGTGCCAGCAGTTTATTAGGCAGGGGGGGAGTTTACGGCTACACCTTC. The chain is built from TRBV27 and TRBJ1-2; 7 positions match TRBD1. Per the germline V gene, CDR1 is MNHEY and CDR2 is SMNVEV (reference sequence). Trimming removed 1 base from V and 8 bases from J; junction bases left unmatched: 13. The CDR3 loop spans 16 amino acids.